The rows below give T cell receptor beta chains drawn from one sample of a study of CD8 T cells in Susac syndrome. TCRdb fed the immunoSEQ multiplex PCR reads into MiXCR, producing one record per CDR3 protein. The repertoire holds tens of thousands of distinct CDR3 sequences, with roughly 96% as singletons. Sequencing was done on a sample of CD8+ T cells from PBMCs. The receptor set was obtained from a human donor with Susac syndrome. CDR3s include the opening cysteine and the closing phenylalanine or tryptophan. A D gene is named only where the DNA matches it firmly. Rows give clone size only sometimes, using once, few, many, or a class for an expanded clone.

V,D,J,size,DNA,CDR3
TRBV30,TRBD2,TRBJ2-3,.,TGTGCCTGGAGTGTGGAGCGGGGTCGCACAGATACGCAGTATTTT,CAWSVERGRTDTQYF
TRBV15,TRBD2,TRBJ2-1,.,TGTGCCACCAGCAGAGATCGGTATAGCGGGGGGGGCAATGAGCAGTTCTTC,CATSRDRYSGGGNEQFF
TRBV29-1,TRBD1,TRBJ1-2,.,TGCAGCGTCTCCCCGGGACAGGGGGCTGGCTACACCTTC,CSVSPGQGAGYTF
TRBV29-1,.,TRBJ2-7,.,TGCAGCGTCGCTGGGCGAGACTACGAGCAGTACTTC,CSVAGRDYEQYF
TRBV6-2/TRBV6-3,TRBD1,TRBJ1-6,.,TGTGCCAGCAGTTACTCTGACAGGGGTGGGTCACCCCTCCACTTT,CASSYSDRGGSPLHF
TRBV7-9,.,TRBJ2-2,.,TGTGCCAGCAGCTTCCGGACGGAGCGAAACACCGGGGAGCTGTTTTTT,CASSFRTERNTGELFF
TRBV30,.,TRBJ1-1,once,TGTGCCTGGACGTTCGCAGGGGAGGCTTTCTTT,CAWTFAGEAFF
TRBV5-1,.,TRBJ2-5,.,TGCGCCAGCAGCTCGGGAATGGGCAGGACGAAGACCCAGTACTTC,CASSSGMGRTKTQYF
TRBV15,.,TRBJ2-2,.,TGTGCCACCATGACCGACGGGGAGCTGTTTTTT,CATMTDGELFF
TRBV20-1,.,TRBJ2-2,.,TGCAGTGCTAGAGGACAGATAAACACCGGGGAGCTGTTTTTT,CSARGQINTGELFF
TRBV4-3,.,TRBJ1-1,.,TGCGCCAGCAGCCAAGATTTCGGGGGGCTCACTGAAGCTTTCTTT,CASSQDFGGLTEAFF
TRBV30,.,TRBJ2-5,.,TGTGCCTGGAGCCAAGAGACCCAGTACTTC,CAWSQETQYF
TRBV9,.,TRBJ2-1,.,TGTGCCAGCAGCGTAGCCTGGGCGCCGGCGGAGCAGTTCTTC,CASSVAWAPAEQFF
TRBV6-5,.,TRBJ1-2,.,TGTGCCAGCAGCCGACAGGCCGCACGGGGCTACACCTTC,CASSRQAARGYTF
TRBV27,TRBD2,TRBJ2-5,.,TGTGCCAGCAGCCACGGGACTAGCGGCCAAGAGACCCAGTACTTC,CASSHGTSGQETQYF
TRBV7-9,.,TRBJ2-7,.,TGTGCCAGCAGCTCCCCCGGGCACTCCTACGAGCAGTACTTC,CASSSPGHSYEQYF
TRBV7-9,TRBD1,TRBJ2-1,.,TGTGCCAGCAGCTCCGGGACAGGGGAGTTCTTC,CASSSGTGEFF
TRBV4-1,.,TRBJ1-1,.,TGCGCCAGCAGCAAAACCGGGACGGGGATGGGTGAAGCTTTCTTT,CASSKTGTGMGEAFF
TRBV9,.,TRBJ1-3,.,TGTGCCAGCAGCTTTAACCCCGGGACGTTTAGCGGAAACACCATATATTTT,CASSFNPGTFSGNTIYF
TRBV20-1,TRBD1,TRBJ1-6,.,TGCAGTGCTAGAGGGACAGGGCAGGGTTCACCCCTCCACTTT,CSARGTGQGSPLHF
TRBV5-6,.,TRBJ1-1,.,TGTGCCAGCAGCTTACAGGGAGGAAATACTGAAGCTTTCTTT,CASSLQGGNTEAFF
TRBV20-1,TRBD1,TRBJ1-5,.,TGCAGTGCTAGTCTAACAGGGGACAATCAGCCCCAGCATTTT,CSASLTGDNQPQHF
TRBV30,.,TRBJ2-1,.,TGTGCCTGGAGTGGGGGGGGCCGATACAATGTTAAGCAGTTCTTC,CAWSGGGRYNVKQFF
TRBV5-1,.,TRBJ2-6,.,TGCGCCAGCCGGGTGGTCTCTGGGGCCAACGTCCTGACTTTC,CASRVVSGANVLTF
TRBV29-1,.,TRBJ2-3,.,TGCAGCGTTGATTCGGGAGATACGCAGTATTTT,CSVDSGDTQYF
TRBV18,TRBD1,TRBJ2-7,.,TGTGCCAGCTCACGAGGGGACAGCTCCTACGAGCAGTACTTC,CASSRGDSSYEQYF
TRBV5-1,.,TRBJ2-3,.,TGCGCCAGCGGCGAACAGGGGAGGACAGATACGCAGTATTTT,CASGEQGRTDTQYF
TRBV20-1,.,TRBJ1-1,.,TGCAGTGCTAGAGCGGAACTAGCGGCTACTGAAGCTTTCTTT,CSARAELAATEAFF
TRBV29-1,.,TRBJ2-3,.,TGCAGCGTTGAGCCTAGCACAGATACGCAGTATTTT,CSVEPSTDTQYF
TRBV2,.,TRBJ2-7,.,TGTGCCAGCAGATCCCAAGCGGGTGATAGGCAGTACTTC,CASRSQAGDRQYF
TRBV11-3,.,TRBJ2-1,.,TGTGCCAGCAGCTCCCCCTCCGGGCGGAGTGAGCAGTTCTTC,CASSSPSGRSEQFF
TRBV29-1,TRBD1,TRBJ2-3,.,TGCAGCGTTGGCGGTTTTCTGGACAGGGGCTCGGATACGCAGTATTTT,CSVGGFLDRGSDTQYF
TRBV20-1,.,TRBJ1-5,once,TGCAGTGCTACCGAGGGGGGCAGGGGCAATCAGCCCCAGCATTTT,CSATEGGRGNQPQHF
TRBV5-1,TRBD1,TRBJ2-1,once,TGCGCCAGCAGCCTCGGGACAGATGACAATGAGCAGTTCTTC,CASSLGTDDNEQFF
TRBV6-5,.,TRBJ1-1,.,TGTGCCAGCAGCTCCCGAGGCCGAACTGAAGCTTTCTTT,CASSSRGRTEAFF
TRBV18,.,TRBJ1-4,.,TGTGCCAGCTCACCAGGGGCGCGGGACGAAAAACTGTTTTTT,CASSPGARDEKLFF
TRBV20-1,TRBD1,TRBJ2-7,.,TGCAGTGCGCTTCATGACAGGGGCGGAAACGAGCAGTACTTC,CSALHDRGGNEQYF
TRBV5-1,.,TRBJ2-7,.,TGCGCCAGCAGCTTTTCCCCCGGAGGGGCTGACTACGAGCAGTACTTC,CASSFSPGGADYEQYF
TRBV24-1,.,TRBJ2-2,.,TGTGCCACCAGCATCAGTCCCACCGGGGAGCTGTTTTTT,CATSISPTGELFF
TRBV24-1,TRBD2,TRBJ2-1,.,TGTGCCACCAGTGACACGACTAGCGGGGAGTCCTACAATGAGCAGTTCTTC,CATSDTTSGESYNEQFF
TRBV10-3,.,TRBJ1-1,.,TGTGCCATCAGTGAACCGCCCGGTGGGGACACTGAAGCTTTCTTT,CAISEPPGGDTEAFF
TRBV27,.,TRBJ2-3,.,TGTGCCAGCAGTTTCTCCGGCGATACGCAGTATTTT,CASSFSGDTQYF
TRBV6-5,.,TRBJ2-7,.,TGTGCCAGCAGTTACAGGGAGCGGTCCTACGAGCAGTACTTC,CASSYRERSYEQYF